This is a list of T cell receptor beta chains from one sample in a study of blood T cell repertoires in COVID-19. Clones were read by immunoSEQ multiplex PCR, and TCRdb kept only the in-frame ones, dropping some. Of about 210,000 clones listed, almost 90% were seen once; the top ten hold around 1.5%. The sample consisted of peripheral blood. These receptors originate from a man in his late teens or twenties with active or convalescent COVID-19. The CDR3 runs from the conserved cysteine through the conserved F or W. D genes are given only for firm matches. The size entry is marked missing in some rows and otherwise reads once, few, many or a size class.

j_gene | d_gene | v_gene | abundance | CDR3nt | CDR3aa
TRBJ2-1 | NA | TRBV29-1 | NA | TGCAGCGTTGATACGGGGAGCTACAATGAGCAGTTCTTC | CSVDTGSYNEQFF
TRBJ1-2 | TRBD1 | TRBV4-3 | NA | TGCGCCAGCAGCCAAGATCGGGACAGGTCTAACTATGGCTACACCTTC | CASSQDRDRSNYGYTF
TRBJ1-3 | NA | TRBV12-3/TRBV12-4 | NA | TGTGCCAGCCGGGTTGGAGGAAACACCATATATTTT | CASRVGGNTIYF
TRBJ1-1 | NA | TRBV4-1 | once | TGCGCCAGCAGCCCCGGGTGGGCCTGGAGGTCTGAAGCTTTCTTT | CASSPGWAWRSEAFF
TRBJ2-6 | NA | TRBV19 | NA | TGTGCCAGTAGTATAGGCAGGGCTGGGGCCAACGTCCTGACTTTC | CASSIGRAGANVLTF
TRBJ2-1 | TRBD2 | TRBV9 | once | TGTGCCAGCAGCGTCGCGACTAGCGGGTCCCCCAATGAGCAGTTCTTC | CASSVATSGSPNEQFF
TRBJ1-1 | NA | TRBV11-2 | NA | TGTGCCAGCAGCTTACGGGGCACTGAAGCTTTCTTT | CASSLRGTEAFF
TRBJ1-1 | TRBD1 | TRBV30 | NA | TGTGCCTGGAGTCTAATGGGACAGGGGTTGACTGAAGCTTTCTTT | CAWSLMGQGLTEAFF
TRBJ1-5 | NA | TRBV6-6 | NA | TGTGCCAGCAGTTACTCTGGCAGGGATCAGCCCCAGCATTTT | CASSYSGRDQPQHF
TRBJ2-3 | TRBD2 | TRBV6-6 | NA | TGTGCCAGCAGTTACCGAGCGGGGGGGCCCGGAGATACGCAGTATTTT | CASSYRAGGPGDTQYF
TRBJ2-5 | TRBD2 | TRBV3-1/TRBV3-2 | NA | TGTGCCAGCAGCCCGACTAGCGCCTTCAGACTTCAAGAGACCCAGTACTTC | CASSPTSAFRLQETQYF
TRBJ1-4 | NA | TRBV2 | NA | TGTGCCAGCAATACAGGGTTGGGTGGTAGAGCAACTAATGAAAAACTGTTTTTT | CASNTGLGGRATNEKLFF
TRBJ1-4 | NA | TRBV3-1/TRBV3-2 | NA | TGTGCCAGCAGCCAGATAGCTTGGAGTGAAAAACTGTTTTTT | CASSQIAWSEKLFF
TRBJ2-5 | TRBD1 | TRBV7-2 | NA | TGTGCCAGCAGCCCCGACAGGGTACAAGAGACCCAGTACTTC | CASSPDRVQETQYF
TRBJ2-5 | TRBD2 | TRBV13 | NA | TGTGCCAGCAGCTTAGGCCCTAGCGGGAGTGTTGGAGAGACCCAGTACTTC | CASSLGPSGSVGETQYF
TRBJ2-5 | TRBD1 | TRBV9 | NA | TGTGCCAGCAGCTCGCGGACAGGGTTCGACGAGACCCAGTACTTC | CASSSRTGFDETQYF
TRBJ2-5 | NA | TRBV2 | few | TGTGCCAGCAGTCAGGAGGAAGAGACCCAGTACTTC | CASSQEEETQYF